This TCR beta chain is from a study of T cells in Graves' hyperthyroidism and ophthalmopathy. Overall study results and limits: Ophthalmopathy got predicted by the model a median approximately 6.3 months before its onset.

V was clipped by 3 bases and J by 2 bases, with 4 bases between them. The CDR3 is 12 residues long. CDR1 MNHNS and CDR2 SASEGT come from the germline V gene. This clonotype occurred many times. Its target is unknown. There were TCR beta CDR3 regions amplified from RNA transcripts. HTBI primers drove first-round RT-PCR of the TCR CDR3. In TCRdb, the multiplex PCR reads were re-called with MiXCR into one record per CDR3 protein. The table shows 500,000 to 600,000 distinct CDR3 sequences, with around 42% occurring only once. The chain is built from TRBV6-1 and TRBJ1-2; D call uncertain. The sample consisted of peripheral blood or thyroid tissue (not recorded which). The TCR comes from an adult woman with Graves' disease, either hyperthyroidism or ophthalmopathy (not recorded which). CDR3 DNA: TGTGCCAGCAGTGAGATGAACTATGGCTACACCTTC. Residues: CASSEMNYGYTF.